This T cell receptor (beta chain) is drawn from a study of blood T cell repertoires in COVID-19. Study in general: Acute and convalescent COVID-19 samples came from the United States, Italy and Spain. Sample material is recorded as cDNA or gDNA derived from T cells, B-cell-depleted T cells, or PBMCs.

This clone was detected only once. The CDR3 is 16 amino acids. The germline V gene has CDR1 MDHEN and CDR2 SYDVKM. With 4 bases clipped from V and 8 bases from J, the junction kept 13 bases outside the gene matches. Per the original data handling: Estimated nucleated cell counts came from reference gene primer amplification. TCRdb keeps only in-frame clones here, not all; method: immunoSEQ multiplex PCR. The V and J calls and the clone size are those of that table, but D and trimming were determined from the DNA. The table has approximately 250,000 clones, about 89% seen once. This TCR was recovered from an older woman who had recovered from COVID-19. The sequenced sample was peripheral blood. The chain uses TRBV28 and TRBJ1-2; the match to TRBD1 covers 10 bases. The DNA for the CDR3 is TGTGCCAGCAGTTCCATTCCGTCGGGACAGGGGATCGGCTACACCTTC. Its translation: CASSSIPSGQGIGYTF.